A single sample is the source of the 2 T cell receptor beta chains below, sequenced in a study of long-term antiretroviral therapy in people with HIV. immunoSEQ v3.0 was run at survey level. Profiled with immunoSEQ multiplex PCR; TCRdb holds only in-frame clones, not every one. Among tens of thousands of clones listed, around 79% were seen once. Sequencing used unsorted PBMCs, obtained 0.6 years after starting antiretroviral therapy. The receptor source for this set is a man between 18 and 29 years old with HIV.

CDR3 amino acids: CATSQGYYGYTF. CDR3 nucleotide sequence: TGTGCCACCTCACAAGGTTACTATGGCTACACCTTC. The V call is TRBV19, the J call TRBJ1-2; D call uncertain. Between the trimmed V and J ends, which lost 10 bases and 3 bases, there was a span of 12 bases. This CDR3 has 12 residues. CDR1 and CDR2 from the germline V gene are LNHDA and SQIVND (reference sequence).

By proportion, this clone is medium-sized. This chain links TRBV4-3 with TRBJ2-3; tentatively, D is TRBD1 (5 bases). The germline V gene has CDR1 LGHNA and CDR2 YSLEER. This CDR3 comprises 14 residues. V lost 0 bases and J lost 5, with 9 bases in between. The DNA of the CDR3 is TGCGCCAGCAGCCAAGACAGGGCCGGAGATACGCAGTATTTT. It yields the protein CASSQDRAGDTQYF.